These 30 T cell receptor beta chains came from one sample sequenced in a study of PD-1 blockade in classical Hodgkin lymphoma. Libraries were prepared by immunoSEQ multiplex PCR; TCRdb keeps only in-frame clonotypes and omits some of them. The sample shows about 97,000 clones, around four fifths of them seen only once. Relapse was seen in all patients after autologous stem cell transplantation, and brentuximab vedotin exposure was variable. Sequenced material: peripheral blood mononuclear cells (PBMCs), taken at baseline. The receptors were sampled from a human donor with classical Hodgkin lymphoma.

The V gene is TRBV5-1, the J gene TRBJ2-2; 9 positions agree with TRBD2. Germline V lookup: CDR1 SGHRS, CDR2 YFSETQ. V was pared by 1 base and J by 6 bases, with 4 bases of the junction left unmatched. This CDR3 is 15 amino acids long. CDR3: CASSLLAGSPGELFF. The CDR3 nucleotides read TGCGCCAGCAGCTTGCTAGCGGGAAGCCCCGGGGAGCTGTTTTTT.

This rearrangement joins TRBV7-7 to TRBJ2-3; D is ambiguous. The V end lost 5 bases, the J end lost 2 bases, and 8 bases lay between the germline ends. CDR1 is SSHAT, CDR2 FNYEAQ, per germline (reference sequence). The CDR3 runs to 13 residues. This CDR3 reads CASSHGPTDTQYF. The CDR3 DNA reads TGTGCCAGCAGCCACGGGCCCACAGATACGCAGTATTTT. The variable domain in full, completed from reference TRBV7-7 and TRBJ2-3, reads GAGVSQSPRYKVTKRGQDVTLRCDPISSHATLYWYQQALGQGPEFLTYFNYEAQPDKSGLPSDRFSAERPEGSISTLTIQRTEQRDSAMYRCASSHGPTDTQYFGPGTRLTVL.

In the case of this clone: Relative to the germline gene, one junction end is altered; a read error may explain this. The V gene is TRBV6-5, the J gene TRBJ1-6; tentative D call: TRBD1 (5 bases). Germline assignment: CDR1 MNHEY and CDR2 SVGAGI. This CDR3 spans 13 amino acids. DNA for the CDR3: TGTGCCAGCAGTGACTCAAGGGGATCACCCCTCCACTTT. Its translation is CASSDSRGSPLHF.

This chain joins TRBV4-1 and TRBJ2-2, with 8 bases aligning to TRBD2. The CDR3 totals 19 residues. J gave up 0 bases and V 6 bases, and 15 bases lay outside the gene matches. Germline V CDR1 and CDR2: MGHRA, YSYEKL. CDR3 nucleotides: TGCGCCAGCAGTCGCCTCGCGCGGCTAGCGGGTACGAACACCGGGGAGCTGTTTTTT. Translated: CASSRLARLAGTNTGELFF.

This clone was detected once. An end of the junction differs from the germline gene, which may be a read error. The V and J genes are TRBV30 and TRBJ1-4; no clear D gene. Germline lookup yields CDR1 GTSNPN and CDR2 SVGIG (reference sequence). This CDR3 has 14 residues. CDR3 amino acids: CTWSEGATNEKLFF. The CDR3 DNA reads TGTACCTGGAGTGAGGGTGCAACTAATGAAAAACTGTTTTTT.

This clone was counted only a few times. This sequence joins TRBV28 and TRBJ1-4; D call uncertain. The CDR3 sequence is 13 residues long. Germline V CDR1 and CDR2: MDHEN, SYDVKM. Trimming took off 3 bases at V and 8 bases at J, with 10 bases between the two ends. Written as DNA, the CDR3 is TGTGCCAGCAGTTTTGGGAATATGGAAAAACTGTTTTTT. Encoded protein: CASSFGNMEKLFF.

This clone has a count of ten or more. This sequence joins TRBV30 and TRBJ1-2; TRBD1 is a possible D gene (5 bases). Looked up from germline, CDR1 is GTSNPN and CDR2 is SVGIG (reference sequence). This CDR3 region has 12 residues. Trimming stripped 5 bases from V and 7 bases from J, with 14 bases between. The CDR3 spells CAWSDRGPGYTF. The CDR3 nucleotides read TGTGCCTGGTCCGACAGAGGCCCTGGCTACACCTTC.

This chain uses TRBV14 with TRBJ2-5; a weak D match, TRBD2 (7 bases). This CDR3 contains 16 residues. Germline V gene lookup returns CDR1 SGHDN and CDR2 FVKESK. V was cut by 2 bases and J by 5 bases, with 18 bases left in between. The CDR3 DNA is TGTGCCAGCAGCCAACGGGGGGCTGCCTTTTCCGAGACCCAGTACTTC. It codes for CASSQRGAAFSETQYF.

This chain joins TRBV28 and TRBJ1-1, with TRBD1 identical over 7 bases. CDR1 and CDR2 from the germline V gene are MDHEN and SYDVKM. The CDR3 consists of 13 residues. V trimming: 10 bases; J trimming: 5 bases; junction bases outside the gene matches: 10. The CDR3 loop reads CATPGQAGTEAFF. Here the CDR3 DNA reads TGTGCCACCCCAGGACAGGCGGGGACTGAAGCTTTCTTT.

This chain connects TRBV11-3 to TRBJ2-5; 7 bases are shared with TRBD1. The germline CDR1 and CDR2 sequences are SGHNT and YENEEA. CDR3 size: 18 residues. The J segment lost 1 base and the V segment lost 4 bases, leaving 15 bases of the junction unmatched. Written as DNA, the CDR3 is TGTGCCAGCAGCTGCCACCGGAGAGGGGGCCCGGTCCAAGAGACCCAGTACTTC. Protein sequence: CASSCHRRGGPVQETQYF.

The chain employs TRBV21-1 and TRBJ2-4; TRBD1 reflects the table's D call only, with no check against the DNA. TRBV21-1 is reported as a pseudogene. CDR3 length equals 20 residues. CDR3 protein: CASSKARGGQDPLAKNIQYF. In DNA form, the CDR3 reads TGTGCCAGCAGCAAAGCGAGAGGAGGACAGGACCCCTTAGCCAAAAACATTCAGTACTTC.

The V and J genes are TRBV6-6 and TRBJ1-4; 7 bases line up with TRBD1. The germline gives CDR1 MNHNY, CDR2 SVGAGI (reference sequence). J lost 4 bases, V lost 8 bases, and 4 bases had no gene match. The CDR3 length is 13 residues. This CDR3 reads CASGTVFNEKLFF. CDR3 DNA: TGTGCCAGCGGGACAGTCTTTAATGAAAAACTGTTTTTT.

There are a few counts of this clone. This chain uses TRBV5-1 with TRBJ2-2; perhaps D is TRBD1 or TRBD2 (5 bases each). The CDR3 sequence is 14 residues long. Germline V gene sequence: CDR1 SGHRS, CDR2 YFSETQ. Deletions cut 1 base from V and 12 bases from J, with 16 bases between. CDR3 DNA: TGCGCCAGCAGCTTGTATTCAGGGACGCGGCAGCTGTTTTTT. Translation gives CASSLYSGTRQLFF.

This chain connects TRBV6-1 to TRBJ1-5, with D possibly TRBD1 on 5 matching bases. Germline CDR1 and CDR2: MNHNS and SASEGT. With 7 bases removed from V and 0 bases from J, the gap between germline ends came to 10 bases. The CDR3 consists of 14 residues. The CDR3 region is CASTLQDSNQPQHF. The CDR3 bases are TGTGCCAGCACTCTACAGGATAGCAATCAGCCCCAGCATTTT.

The chain employs TRBV7-9 and TRBJ2-1; D is perhaps TRBD2 (6 bases). V was clipped by 9 bases and J by 1 base, with 13 bases between them. The CDR3 runs to 14 residues. CDR1 and CDR2 (germline): SEHNR, FQNEAQ (reference sequence). CDR3 nucleotide sequence: TGTGCCAGTAGTAGCGGAAATTCCTACAATGAGCAGTTCTTC. Protein: CASSSGNSYNEQFF. The full variable domain, rest sourced from reference TRBV7-9 and TRBJ2-1, is DTGVSQNPRHKITKRGQNVTFRCDPISEHNRLYWYRQTLGQGPEFLTYFQNEAQLEKSRLLSDRFSAERPKGSFSTLEIQRTEQGDSAMYLCASSSGNSYNEQFFGPGTRLTVL.

This CDR3 reads CASSLKEWSGANVLTF. The CDR3 nucleotides are TGTGCCAGCAGCTTGAAAGAGTGGTCTGGGGCCAACGTCCTGACTTTC. V gene TRBV5-4 combines with J gene TRBJ2-6; D not resolved. The CDR3 covers 16 residues. Germline V gene data show CDR1 as SGHNT and CDR2 as YYREEE (reference sequence). Trimming pared 1 base from V and 1 base from J, leaving 9 bases between.

J is TRBJ2-1 and V is TRBV18; D not certain. The CDR3 spans 12 residues. Trimming left V 4 bases short and J 10 bases short, with 11 bases between. CDR1 is KGHSH and CDR2 is LQKENI in the germline V gene. DNA for the CDR3: TGTGCCAGCTCACGACGGACGGACGAGCAGTTCTTC. Translating gives CASSRRTDEQFF.

The genes are TRBV7-9 and TRBJ1-5; no clear D. CDR1 SEHNR and CDR2 FQNEAQ come from the germline V gene (reference sequence). V was pared by 3 bases and J by 0 bases, with 6 bases between. This CDR3 comprises 14 residues. The CDR3 region is CASSFEGSNQPQHF. In DNA form, the CDR3 reads TGTGCCAGCAGCTTCGAGGGTAGCAATCAGCCCCAGCATTTT.

The chain joins TRBV7-9 to TRBJ2-3, with D possibly being TRBD2 (6 bases). In germline, CDR1 is SEHNR, CDR2 FQNEAQ (reference sequence). The germline V and J ends were trimmed by 1 base and 4 bases, with 18 bases remaining between them. This CDR3 region has 17 residues. The chain's CDR3 is CASSLGLGGPPADTQYF. The CDR3 DNA reads TGTGCCAGCAGCTTAGGTTTGGGGGGACCCCCCGCAGATACGCAGTATTTT.

This clone showed up just once. The gene calls are TRBV5-1 and TRBJ1-1; D possibly corresponds to TRBD1 (5 bases). Germline V gene sequence: CDR1 SGHRS, CDR2 YFSETQ. The CDR3 extends over 13 amino acids. With 4 bases removed from V and 4 bases from J, the gap between germline ends came to 11 bases. The CDR3 DNA follows: TGCGCCAGCAGCCTCAAGGGACTCACTGAAGCTTTCTTT. This codes for CASSLKGLTEAFF.

The genes are TRBV5-4 and TRBJ1-1, with D hard to call. V gave up 0 bases and J gave up 0 bases, with 9 bases separating them. The CDR3 length is 15 residues. CDR1 and CDR2 (germline): SGHNT, YYREEE (reference sequence). The CDR3 region has the DNA TGTGCCAGCAGCTTGGCGGGAGACCTGAACACTGAAGCTTTCTTT. Protein: CASSLAGDLNTEAFF.

V gene TRBV5-6 combines with J gene TRBJ2-7, with D unclear. Germline V gives CDR1 SGHDT, CDR2 YYEEEE. The CDR3 has 11 residues. Trimming removed 3 bases from V and 3 bases from J, with 4 bases in between. In DNA, the CDR3 is TGTGCCAGCAGCTCAAACTACGAGCAGTACTTC. As protein: CASSSNYEQYF.

CDR3 bases: TGTGCCAGCAGCCCGCCAGGGTTTGCAACTAATGAAAAACTGTTTTTT. This codes for CASSPPGFATNEKLFF. This chain joins TRBV5-5 and TRBJ1-4; possible D gene TRBD1, 5 bases. Trimming shortened V by 4 bases and J by 0 bases, and 13 bases separated the two germline ends. CDR3 size: 16 residues. Germline V gene lookup returns CDR1 SGHKS and CDR2 YYEKEE (reference sequence).

The J gene is TRBJ2-1, the V gene TRBV6-5; D is unclear. The CDR3 is made up of 14 amino acids. The V gene lost 2 bases and the J gene lost 3 bases, with 8 bases spanning the gap. Germline CDR1 reads MNHEY; CDR2 reads SVGAGI. The CDR3 nucleotides are TGTGCCAGCAGTTACGTAGTGAACTACAATGAGCAGTTCTTC. This translates into CASSYVVNYNEQFF.

The chain joins TRBV9 to TRBJ2-5; TRBD2 matches 10 bases. The J call may be wrong; the DNA end is better matched by TRBJ2-7. CDR3 length equals 15 residues. From germline, CDR1 is SGDLS and CDR2 YYNGEE. The CDR3 DNA is TGTGCCAGCAGCGCCAGTCTAGCGGGGGAATACGAGCAGTACTTC. This translates into CASSASLAGEYEQYF.

The chain has TRBV7-2 and TRBJ2-1; the D gene is possibly TRBD2 (5 bases). Trimming took 1 base from V and 0 from J, leaving 13 bases between them. CDR3 size: 17 residues. Per germline, CDR1 SGHTA and CDR2 FQGNSA. The DNA for the CDR3 is TGTGCCAGCAGCTTAGAGCCGGCAACTAGCTCCTACAATGAGCAGTTCTTC. It is translated as CASSLEPATSSYNEQFF. The full variable domain, completed using reference TRBV7-2 and TRBJ2-1, is GAGVSQSPSNKVTEKGKDVELRCDPISGHTALYWYRQSLGQGLEFLIYFQGNSAPDKSGLPSDRFSAERTGGSVSTLTIQRTQQEDSAVYLCASSLEPATSSYNEQFFGPGTRLTVL.

The chain has TRBV28 and TRBJ2-6; 8 bases are shared with TRBD1. The junction had 7 bases not matched to a gene; V was cut back by 11 bases and J by 4 bases. The CDR3 sequence is 14 residues long. From germline, CDR1 is MDHEN and CDR2 SYDVKM. CDR3 sequence reads: CAGAQGGGANVLTF. The CDR3, as DNA: TGTGCCGGTGCACAGGGGGGCGGGGCCAACGTCCTGACTTTC.

The chain couples TRBV19 to TRBJ1-3; no reliable D call. Germline loops: CDR1 LNHDA, CDR2 SQIVND (reference sequence). The CDR3 contains 16 residues. V was pared by 5 bases and J by 1 base, with 15 bases between. The CDR3: CASSPESRSSGNTIYF. In DNA, the CDR3 is TGTGCCAGTAGTCCGGAGTCCCGCTCATCTGGAAACACCATATATTTT. Drawing the rest from reference TRBV19 and TRBJ1-3, the complete variable domain is DGGITQSPKYLFRKEGQNVTLSCEQNLNHDAMYWYRQDPGQGLRLIYYSQIVNDFQKGDIAEGYSVSREKKESFPLTVTSAQKNPTAFYLCASSPESRSSGNTIYFGEGSWLTVV.

V usage is TRBV4-3 and J usage is TRBJ2-7; 7 positions match TRBD2. The J segment lost 6 bases and the V segment lost 0 bases, leaving 11 bases of the junction unmatched. The germline V gene encodes CDR1 LGHNA and CDR2 YSLEER. The CDR3 sequence is 16 residues long. CDR3 sequence reads: CASSQELAPFLSEQYF. The CDR3 DNA follows: TGCGCCAGCAGCCAAGAACTAGCGCCGTTTTTAAGCGAGCAGTACTTC.

The rearrangement joins TRBV5-1 to TRBJ2-1, with 7 bases fitting TRBD1. The germline V gene encodes CDR1 SGHRS and CDR2 YFSETQ. CDR3 length: 14 residues. Germline trimming cut 3 bases from V and 5 bases from J; bases unmatched to any gene: 5. DNA for the CDR3: TGCGCCAGCAGCTCGGGACAGCCCAACAATGAGCAGTTCTTC. Amino acid sequence: CASSSGQPNNEQFF. Full variable domain (missing parts from reference TRBV5-1 and TRBJ2-1): KAGVTQTPRYLIKTRGQQVTLSCSPISGHRSVSWYQQTPGQGLQFLFEYFSETQRNKGNFPGRFSGRQFSNSRSEMNVSTLELGDSALYLCASSSGQPNNEQFFGPGTRLTVL.